This note documents a single T cell receptor (beta chain) sequence. What it recognizes is unknown. The sample belongs to a study of monozygotic twins with inflammatory bowel disease. Notes on the study in general: Twins with IBD had fewer clonotypes in common with others than healthy twins, particularly during disease activity. Diversity of TCRbeta measured by inverse Simpson was lower in IBD patients than in healthy co-twins.

Input per TCR library consisted of around 4,000 ng of total RNA. TCRdb reprocessed the 5' RACE reads and reports one entry per CDR3 protein, with no DNA. This sample contains about 160,000 distinct CDR3 sequences. Germline V gene data show CDR1 as KGHDR and CDR2 as SFDVKD. The length of the CDR3 is 13 residues. This sequence originates from a human donor with ulcerative colitis or Crohn's disease, or a healthy co-twin of an affected twin (not recorded which). J is TRBJ2-1 and V is TRBV24-1; TCRdb returns TRBD1, unconfirmable since there is no DNA. Sample: blood. The CDR3 protein is CATQGIPDNEQFF.